This T cell receptor beta chain was documented in a study of beta chain features in type 1 diabetes. Study conclusions and caveats: Insertions at VDJ junctions were less frequent in type 1 diabetes patients. These patients also deleted more nucleotides at the same junctions.

Expressed TCRB transcripts got sequenced, as all isolated RNA was reverse transcribed. The repertoire was sequenced with immunoSEQ multiplex PCR; TCRdb's copy has only in-frame clones and lacks some. Of hundreds of thousands of clones in the sample, 15% to 19% were seen once. In germline, CDR1 is SEHNR, CDR2 FQNEAQ (reference sequence). The germline V and J ends were trimmed by 5 bases and 2 bases, with 10 bases remaining between them. The CDR3 consists of 14 residues. About this clone itself: The antigen remains unidentified.

The chain recombines TRBV7-9 with TRBJ2-1, with D possibly being TRBD1 (6 bases). The receptor was derived from a man younger than 35 in good health. Input material: naive CD4+ T cells from blood. As DNA, the CDR3 is TGTGCCAGCAGCCCTAGGGGGACCTACAATGAGCAGTTCTTC. This translates into CASSPRGTYNEQFF.